This T cell receptor beta chain derives from a study of beta chain features in type 1 diabetes. General observations from the study: A moderate, significant TCRB CDR3 shortening appeared in type 1 diabetes across four CD4+ subsets.

Trimming shortened V by 5 bases and J by 3 bases, and 13 bases separated the two germline ends. There are 14 residues in the CDR3. Per germline, CDR1 GTSNPN and CDR2 SVGIG (reference sequence). Worth noting for this clone: The antigen remains undetermined.

Expressed TCRB transcripts got sequenced, as all isolated RNA was reverse transcribed. Using immunoSEQ multiplex PCR, the repertoire was profiled, and TCRdb retains in-frame clones only, with some absent. In the table there are 300,000 to 400,000 clones, roughly a tenth of which are singletons. The chain combines TRBV30 with TRBJ1-4; D perhaps matches TRBD1 (6 bases). Specimen: central memory CD4+ T cells from blood. The TCR was taken from a man between 25 and 39 years old with type 1 diabetes. Here the CDR3 reads CAWWNRASNEKLFF. DNA of the CDR3: TGTGCCTGGTGGAACAGGGCCTCTAATGAAAAACTGTTTTTT.